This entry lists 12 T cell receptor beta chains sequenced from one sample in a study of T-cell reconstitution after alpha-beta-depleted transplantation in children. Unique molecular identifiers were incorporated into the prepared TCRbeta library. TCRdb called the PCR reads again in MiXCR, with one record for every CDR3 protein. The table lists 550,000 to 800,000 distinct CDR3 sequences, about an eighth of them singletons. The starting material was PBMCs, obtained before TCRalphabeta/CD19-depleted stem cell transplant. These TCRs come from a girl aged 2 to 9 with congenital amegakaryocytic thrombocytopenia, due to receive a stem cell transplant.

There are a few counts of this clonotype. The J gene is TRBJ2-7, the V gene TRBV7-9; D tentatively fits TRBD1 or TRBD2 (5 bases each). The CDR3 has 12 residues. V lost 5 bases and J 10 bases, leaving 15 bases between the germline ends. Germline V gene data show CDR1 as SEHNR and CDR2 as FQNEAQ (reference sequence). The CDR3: CASSRFWDGQYF. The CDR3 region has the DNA TGTGCCAGCAGCCGATTCTGGGACGGACAGTACTTC.

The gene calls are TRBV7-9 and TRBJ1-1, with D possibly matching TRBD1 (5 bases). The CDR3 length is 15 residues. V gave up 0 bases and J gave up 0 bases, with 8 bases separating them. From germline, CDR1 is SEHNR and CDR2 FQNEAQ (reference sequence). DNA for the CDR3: TGTGCCAGCAGCTTAGCTCCACAGGTGAACACTGAAGCTTTCTTT. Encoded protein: CASSLAPQVNTEAFF.

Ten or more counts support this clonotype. DNA of the CDR3: TGTGCCAGCAGCTTAAACTACCGGCCTGAGCAGTTCTTC. It is translated as CASSLNYRPEQFF. The V gene is TRBV7-9, the J gene TRBJ2-1; D not certain. Germline V gene lookup returns CDR1 SEHNR and CDR2 FQNEAQ (reference sequence). The ends were cut back, 2 bases at V and 9 bases at J, with 11 bases in the middle. This CDR3 has 13 residues.

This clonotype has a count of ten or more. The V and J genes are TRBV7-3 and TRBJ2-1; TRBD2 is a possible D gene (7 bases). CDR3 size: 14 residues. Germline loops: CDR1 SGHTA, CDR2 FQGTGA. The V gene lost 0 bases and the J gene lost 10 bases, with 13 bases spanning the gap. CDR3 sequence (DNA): TGTGCCAGCAGCTTAACGTGGGGGGGCAAGGAGCAGTTCTTC. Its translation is CASSLTWGGKEQFF.

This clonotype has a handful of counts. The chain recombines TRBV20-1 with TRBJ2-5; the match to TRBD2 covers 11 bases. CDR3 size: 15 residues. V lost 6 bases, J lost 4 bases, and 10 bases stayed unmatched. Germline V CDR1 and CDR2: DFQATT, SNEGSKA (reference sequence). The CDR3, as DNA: TGCAGTGCGAAGAAGCTAGCGGGAGGCTCAGAGACCCAGTACTTC. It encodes CSAKKLAGGSETQYF.

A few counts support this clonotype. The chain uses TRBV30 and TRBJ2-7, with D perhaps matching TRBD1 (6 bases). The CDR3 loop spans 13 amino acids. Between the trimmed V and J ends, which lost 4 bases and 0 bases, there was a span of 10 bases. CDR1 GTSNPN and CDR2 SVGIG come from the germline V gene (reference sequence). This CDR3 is CAWNRDISYEQYF. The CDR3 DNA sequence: TGTGCCTGGAACAGGGACATCTCCTACGAGCAGTACTTC.

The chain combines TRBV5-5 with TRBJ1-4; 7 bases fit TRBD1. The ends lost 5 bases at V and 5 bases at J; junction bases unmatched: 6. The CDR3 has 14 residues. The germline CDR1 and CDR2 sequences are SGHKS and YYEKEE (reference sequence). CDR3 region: CASRTPGQNEKLFF. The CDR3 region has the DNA TGTGCCAGCAGAACCCCGGGACAGAATGAAAAACTGTTTTTT.

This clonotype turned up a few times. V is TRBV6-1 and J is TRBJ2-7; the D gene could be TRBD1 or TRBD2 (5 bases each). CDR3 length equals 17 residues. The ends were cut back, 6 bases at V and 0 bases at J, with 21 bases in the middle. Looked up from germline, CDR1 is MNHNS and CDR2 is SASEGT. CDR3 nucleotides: TGTGCCAGCAGCTCCCCCGTCGGGGCCCTGCTCTCCTACGAGCAGTACTTC. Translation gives CASSSPVGALLSYEQYF.

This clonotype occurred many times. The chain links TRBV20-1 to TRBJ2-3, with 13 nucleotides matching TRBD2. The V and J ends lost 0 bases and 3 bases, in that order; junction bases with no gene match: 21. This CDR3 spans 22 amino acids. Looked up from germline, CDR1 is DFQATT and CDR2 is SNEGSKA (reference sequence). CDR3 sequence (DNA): TGCAGTGCTAGAGACCTCAACCCCGGGACTAGCGGGACTCTGATGAAAACAGATACGCAGTATTTT. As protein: CSARDLNPGTSGTLMKTDTQYF.

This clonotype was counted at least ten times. The CDR3 region is CASSLVGVEQYF. DNA for the CDR3: TGTGCCAGCAGTTTGGTAGGGGTCGAGCAGTACTTC. This chain joins TRBV28 and TRBJ2-7; a weak D match, TRBD1 (5 bases). The CDR3 is 12 amino acids. Germline values: CDR1 MDHEN, CDR2 SYDVKM. The V end was cut by 3 bases, the J end by 6 bases, with 9 bases between.

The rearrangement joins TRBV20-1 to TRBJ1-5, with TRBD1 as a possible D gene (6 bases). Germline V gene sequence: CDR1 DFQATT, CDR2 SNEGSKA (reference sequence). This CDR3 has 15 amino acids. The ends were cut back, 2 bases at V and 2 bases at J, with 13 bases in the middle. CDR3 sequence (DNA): TGCAGTGCTAGATTGACAGGCTGGGGCAATCAGCCCCAGCATTTT. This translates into CSARLTGWGNQPQHF.

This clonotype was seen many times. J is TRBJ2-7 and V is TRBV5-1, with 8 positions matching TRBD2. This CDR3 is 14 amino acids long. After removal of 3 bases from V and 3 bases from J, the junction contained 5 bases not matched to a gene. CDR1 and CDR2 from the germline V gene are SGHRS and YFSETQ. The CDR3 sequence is CASSSGGGRYEQYF. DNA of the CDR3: TGCGCCAGCAGCTCGGGGGGGGGACGCTACGAGCAGTACTTC.